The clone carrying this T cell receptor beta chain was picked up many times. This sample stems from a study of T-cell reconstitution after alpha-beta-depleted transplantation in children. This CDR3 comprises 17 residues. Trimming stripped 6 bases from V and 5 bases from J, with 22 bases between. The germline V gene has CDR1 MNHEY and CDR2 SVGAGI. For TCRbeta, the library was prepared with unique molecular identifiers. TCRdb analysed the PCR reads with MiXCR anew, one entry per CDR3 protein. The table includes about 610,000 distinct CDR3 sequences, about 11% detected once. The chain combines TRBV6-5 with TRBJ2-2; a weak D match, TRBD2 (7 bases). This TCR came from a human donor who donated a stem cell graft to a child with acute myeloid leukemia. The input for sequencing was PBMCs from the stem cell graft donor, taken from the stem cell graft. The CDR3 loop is CASRKSPGEGNTGELFF. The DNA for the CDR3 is TGTGCCAGCAGAAAATCACCAGGGGAGGGGAATACCGGGGAGCTGTTTTTT.